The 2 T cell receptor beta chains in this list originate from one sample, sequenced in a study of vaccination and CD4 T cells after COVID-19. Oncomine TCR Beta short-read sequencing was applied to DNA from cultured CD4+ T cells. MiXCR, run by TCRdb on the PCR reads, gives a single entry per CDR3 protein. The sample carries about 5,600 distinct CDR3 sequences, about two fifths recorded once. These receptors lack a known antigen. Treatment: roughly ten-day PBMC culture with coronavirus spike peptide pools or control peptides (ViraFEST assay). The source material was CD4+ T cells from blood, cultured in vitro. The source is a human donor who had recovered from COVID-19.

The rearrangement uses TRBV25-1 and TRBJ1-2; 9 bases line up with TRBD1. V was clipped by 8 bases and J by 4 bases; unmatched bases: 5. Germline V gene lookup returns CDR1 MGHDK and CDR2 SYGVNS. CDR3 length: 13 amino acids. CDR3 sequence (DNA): TGTGCCAGCGGGGACAGGGCGGCCTATGGCTACACCTTC. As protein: CASGDRAAYGYTF.

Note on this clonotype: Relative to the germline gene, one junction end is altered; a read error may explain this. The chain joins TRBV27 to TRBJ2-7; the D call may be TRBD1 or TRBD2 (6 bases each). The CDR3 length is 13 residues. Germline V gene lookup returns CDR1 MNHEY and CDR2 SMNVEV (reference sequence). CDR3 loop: CASSSMGGYEHYF. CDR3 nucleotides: TGTGCCAGCAGTTCGATGGGGGGCTACGAGCATTACTTC.